This T cell receptor beta chain was profiled in a study of cytomegalovirus exposure and HLA in healthy donors. Study conclusions and caveats: Solely CMV serostatus was available to characterize immune exposure. A few CMV-associated chains were confirmed in vitro to be specific for CMV antigens.

As for this clone: Its specificity is unknown.

It was with 60 Vbeta and 13 Jbeta primers that the PCR ran. Repertoires were generated with immunoSEQ multiplex PCR, while TCRdb's copy carries only in-frame clones and drops some. The table lists approximately 38,000 clones, 65% to 90% of them singletons. Germline-derived CDR1 and CDR2 are SGHVT and SQSDAQ. V lost 6 bases, J lost 4 bases, and 11 bases stayed unmatched. The CDR3 runs 15 residues. The J gene is TRBJ2-5, the V gene TRBV7-4; 7 bases fit TRBD1. Specimen: PBMCs. This clonotype originated in a woman aged 18-29 years in good health and CMV-seronegative. CDR3 in DNA: TGTGCCAGCAGACCCCCTAGACAGGGTAGAGAGACCCAGTACTTC. It specifies CASRPPRQGRETQYF.